The source of this T cell receptor beta chain is a study of T cell changes during pregnancy in multiple sclerosis. Profiled with immunoSEQ multiplex PCR; TCRdb holds only in-frame clones, not every one. Seen here are about 75,000 clones, about nine tenths observed once, and the top ten hold more than 0.4%. This sequence was found in a female donor with multiple sclerosis, enrolled in a pregnancy study. The input for sequencing was CD4+ T cells from peripheral blood mononuclear cells, taken before pregnancy.

The CDR3 DNA reads as TGTGCCAGCATGCTGATACAGGGGCGGAATGAGCAGTTCTTC. It codes for CASMLIQGRNEQFF. The chain employs TRBV7-8 and TRBJ2-1; 7 nucleotides align to TRBD1. V dropped 7 bases and J dropped 7; count of bases not matched to a gene: 10. The CDR3 spans 14 residues. Germline CDR1 reads SGHVS; CDR2 reads FQNEAQ.